The T cell receptor (beta chain) described here comes from a study of regulatory T cells in long-lasting Graves disease. TCR beta libraries were built with iRepertoire HTBI primers and Arm-PCR of CDR3 regions. Via MiXCR, TCRdb re-called the multiplex PCR reads, giving one row per CDR3 protein. The data show hundreds of thousands of distinct CDR3 sequences, with roughly 20% seen just once and approximately 8% held by the top ten. Time point noted: persistent/refractory GD, antithyroid drugs over 5 years with positive TRAb. After RNA was extracted from PBMCs, the TCR library was made from it. Germline V gives CDR1 SGHRS, CDR2 YFSETQ. This CDR3 contains 17 residues. V gave up 2 bases and J gave up 6 bases, with 18 bases separating them. This clonotype has more than one count but fewer than ten.

Sequencing used peripheral blood mononuclear cells (PBMCs), obtained when the disease was refractory, from a patient treated with antithyroid drugs. This chain links TRBV5-1 with TRBJ1-6; D is uncertain. The source is a female donor with Graves disease. The CDR3 region has the DNA TGCGCCAGCAGCTTCGAGGGCCCAAGGGCGGCTAATTCACCCCTCCACTTT. The encoded protein is CASSFEGPRAANSPLHF.